A selection of T cell receptor beta chains follows, all from one sample in a study of post-analysis software for immune sequencing data. TCRdb independently ran MiXCR on the PCR reads; one entry per CDR3 protein. The sample holds about 770,000 distinct CDR3 sequences, 46% seen once. Specimen: blood. Every receptor here comes from a girl between 10 and 17 years old with multiple sclerosis. Both conserved end residues are part of each CDR3. A D gene is named only where the DNA matches it firmly. Clone size is given for some rows only: seen once, a few or many times, or a class if the clone is expanded.

length	V	D	J	size	CDR3	DNA
13	TRBV30	NA	TRBJ2-7	NA	CAWSVRNRYEQYF	TGTGCCTGGAGTGTACGGAACAGGTACGAGCAGTACTTC
18	TRBV28	NA	TRBJ2-7	NA	CASSLYTGGNTNSYEQYF	TGTGCCAGCAGTCTTTACACAGGAGGCAACACCAATTCCTACGAGCAGTACTTC
14	TRBV2	TRBD2	TRBJ2-1	NA	CATTRLAGEGEQFF	TGTGCCACCACTCGACTAGCGGGAGAGGGCGAGCAGTTCTTC
15	TRBV29-1	TRBD2	TRBJ2-7	NA	CSVTSSGESSYEQYF	TGCAGCGTAACTTCAAGCGGGGAAAGCTCCTACGAGCAGTACTTC
11	TRBV6-6	NA	TRBJ2-7	NA	CASTDTYEQYF	TGTGCCAGCACCGACACCTACGAGCAGTACTTC
14	TRBV6-6	NA	TRBJ2-3	NA	CASSYSITRDTQYF	TGTGCCAGCAGTTACTCGATCACCCGCGATACGCAGTATTTT
14	TRBV7-2	NA	TRBJ2-4	few	CASSLDPAIGIQYF	TGTGCCAGCAGCTTAGATCCAGCCATAGGAATTCAGTACTTC
15	TRBV7-8	NA	TRBJ1-2	NA	CASSLRWGAEYGYTF	TGTGCCAGCAGCTTAAGATGGGGGGCAGAGTATGGCTACACCTTC
13	TRBV5-1	NA	TRBJ2-5	many	CASSSGTQETQYF	TGCGCCAGCAGCTCCGGGACCCAAGAGACCCAGTACTTC
13	TRBV29-1	TRBD1	TRBJ1-5	NA	CSVGGTGAQPQHF	TGCAGCGTCGGGGGGACAGGGGCCCAGCCCCAGCATTTT
17	TRBV24-1	TRBD2	TRBJ2-3	NA	CATSDPRTSGRPDTQYF	TGTGCCACCAGTGATCCCCGGACTAGCGGGAGGCCAGATACGCAGTATTTT
10	TRBV29-1	NA	TRBJ2-1	NA	CSVARSEQFF	TGCAGCGTTGCCCGGAGTGAGCAGTTCTTC